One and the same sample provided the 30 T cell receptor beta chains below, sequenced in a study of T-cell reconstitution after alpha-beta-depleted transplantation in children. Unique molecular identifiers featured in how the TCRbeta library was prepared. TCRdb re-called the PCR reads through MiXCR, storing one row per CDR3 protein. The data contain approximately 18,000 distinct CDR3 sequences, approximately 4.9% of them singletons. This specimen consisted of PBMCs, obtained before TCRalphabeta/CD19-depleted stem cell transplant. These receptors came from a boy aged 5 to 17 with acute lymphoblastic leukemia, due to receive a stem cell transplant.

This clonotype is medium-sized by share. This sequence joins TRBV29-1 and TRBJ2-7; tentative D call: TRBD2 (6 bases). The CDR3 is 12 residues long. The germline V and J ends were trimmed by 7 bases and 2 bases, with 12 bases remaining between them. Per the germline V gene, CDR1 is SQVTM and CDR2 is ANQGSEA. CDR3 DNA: TGCAGCGGGGGGGTTGGCCCCTACGAGCAGTACTTC. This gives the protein CSGGVGPYEQYF.

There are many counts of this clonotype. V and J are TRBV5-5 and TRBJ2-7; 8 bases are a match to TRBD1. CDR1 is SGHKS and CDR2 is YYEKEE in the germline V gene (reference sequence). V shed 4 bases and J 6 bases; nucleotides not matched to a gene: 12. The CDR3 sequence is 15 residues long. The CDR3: CASSNTRDRLAEQYF. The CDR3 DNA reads TGTGCCAGCAGCAACACCCGGGACAGGCTCGCCGAGCAGTACTTC.

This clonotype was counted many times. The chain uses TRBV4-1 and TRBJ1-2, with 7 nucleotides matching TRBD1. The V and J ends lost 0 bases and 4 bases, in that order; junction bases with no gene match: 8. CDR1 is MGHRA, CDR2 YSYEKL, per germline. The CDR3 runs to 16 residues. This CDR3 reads CASSQDEGWTGYGYTF. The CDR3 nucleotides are TGCGCCAGCAGCCAAGATGAGGGTTGGACAGGCTATGGCTACACCTTC.

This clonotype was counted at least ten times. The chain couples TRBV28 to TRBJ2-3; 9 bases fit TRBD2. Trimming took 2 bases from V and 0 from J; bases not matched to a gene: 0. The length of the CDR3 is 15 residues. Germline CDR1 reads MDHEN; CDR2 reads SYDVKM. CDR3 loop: CASSLLAGSTDTQYF. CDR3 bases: TGTGCCAGCAGTTTACTAGCGGGGAGCACAGATACGCAGTATTTT.

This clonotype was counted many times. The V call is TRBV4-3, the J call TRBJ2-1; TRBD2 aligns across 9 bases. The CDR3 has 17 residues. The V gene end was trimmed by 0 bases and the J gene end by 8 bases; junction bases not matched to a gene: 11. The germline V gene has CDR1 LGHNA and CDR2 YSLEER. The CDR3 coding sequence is TGCGCCAGCAGCCAAGATGAGATTAGCGGGAGAGGTTATGAGCAGTTCTTC. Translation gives CASSQDEISGRGYEQFF.

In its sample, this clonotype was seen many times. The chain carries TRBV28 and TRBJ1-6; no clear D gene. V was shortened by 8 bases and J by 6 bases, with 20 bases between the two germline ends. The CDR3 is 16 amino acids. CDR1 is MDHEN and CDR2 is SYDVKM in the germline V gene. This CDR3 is CASAPGRADINSPLHF. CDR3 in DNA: TGTGCCAGCGCCCCCGGGCGGGCAGACATTAATTCACCCCTCCACTTT.

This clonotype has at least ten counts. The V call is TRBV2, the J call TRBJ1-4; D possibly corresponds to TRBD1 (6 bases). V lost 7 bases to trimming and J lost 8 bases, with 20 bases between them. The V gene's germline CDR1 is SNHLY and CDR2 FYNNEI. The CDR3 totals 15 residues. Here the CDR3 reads CASTPSRGHGEKLFF. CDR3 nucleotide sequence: TGTGCCAGCACCCCCTCACGGGGGCATGGGGAAAAACTGTTTTTT. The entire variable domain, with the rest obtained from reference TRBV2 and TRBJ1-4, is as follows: EPEVTQTPSHQVTQMGQEVILRCVPISNHLYFYWYRQILGQKVEFLVSFYNNEISEKSEIFDDQFSVERPDGSNFTLKIRSTKLEDSAMYFCASTPSRGHGEKLFFGSGTQLSVL.

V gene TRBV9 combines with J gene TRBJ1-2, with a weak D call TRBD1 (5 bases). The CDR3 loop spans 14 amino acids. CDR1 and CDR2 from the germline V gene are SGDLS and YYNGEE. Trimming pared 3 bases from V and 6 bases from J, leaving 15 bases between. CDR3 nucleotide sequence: TGTGCCAGCAGCGGAGGGGCGGACGGAGATGGCTACACCTTC. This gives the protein CASSGGADGDGYTF. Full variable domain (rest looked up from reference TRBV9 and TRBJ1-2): DSGVTQTPKHLITATGQRVTLRCSPRSGDLSVYWYQQSLDQGLQFLIQYYNGEERAKGNILERFSAQQFPDLHSELNLSSLELGDSALYFCASSGGADGDGYTFGSGTRLTVV.

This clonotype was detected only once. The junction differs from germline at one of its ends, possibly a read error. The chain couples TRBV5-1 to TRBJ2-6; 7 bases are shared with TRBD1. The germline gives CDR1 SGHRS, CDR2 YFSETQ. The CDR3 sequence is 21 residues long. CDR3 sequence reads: CASGFTLGQKTGTSGANVLTF. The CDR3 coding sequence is TGCGCCAGCGGCTTCACCTTGGGACAGAAAACGGGCACCTCTGGGGCCAACGTCCTGACTTTC.

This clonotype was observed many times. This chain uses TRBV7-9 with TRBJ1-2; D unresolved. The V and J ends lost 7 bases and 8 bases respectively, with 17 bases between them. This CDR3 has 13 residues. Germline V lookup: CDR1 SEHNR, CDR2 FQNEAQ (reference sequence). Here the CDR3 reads CASNFEGLRGYTF. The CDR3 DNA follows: TGTGCCAGCAACTTCGAAGGTCTTCGAGGCTACACCTTC. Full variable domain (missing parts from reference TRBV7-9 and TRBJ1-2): DTGVSQNPRHKITKRGQNVTFRCDPISEHNRLYWYRQTLGQGPEFLTYFQNEAQLEKSRLLSDRFSAERPKGSFSTLEIQRTEQGDSAMYLCASNFEGLRGYTFGSGTRLTVV.

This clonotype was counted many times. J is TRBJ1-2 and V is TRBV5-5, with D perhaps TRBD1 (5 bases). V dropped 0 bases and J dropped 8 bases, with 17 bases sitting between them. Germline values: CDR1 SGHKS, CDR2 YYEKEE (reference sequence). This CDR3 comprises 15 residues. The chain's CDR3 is CASSLEGQGGRGYTF. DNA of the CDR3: TGTGCCAGCAGCTTGGAAGGCCAGGGAGGACGGGGCTACACCTTC.

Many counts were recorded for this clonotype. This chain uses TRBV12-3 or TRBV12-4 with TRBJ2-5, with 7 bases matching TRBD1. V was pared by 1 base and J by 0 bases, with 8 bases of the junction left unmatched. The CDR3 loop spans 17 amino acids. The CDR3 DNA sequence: TGTGCCAGCAGTTTAGGGTCGGGACAGCACAACCAAGAGACCCAGTACTTC. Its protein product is CASSLGSGQHNQETQYF.

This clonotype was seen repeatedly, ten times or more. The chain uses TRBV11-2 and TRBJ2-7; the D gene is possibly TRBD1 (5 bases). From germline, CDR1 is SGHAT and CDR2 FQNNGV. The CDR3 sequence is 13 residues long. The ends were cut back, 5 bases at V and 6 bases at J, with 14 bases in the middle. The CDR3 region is CASSPAGSGEQYF. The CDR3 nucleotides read TGTGCCAGCAGCCCCGCAGGGTCGGGCGAGCAGTACTTC.

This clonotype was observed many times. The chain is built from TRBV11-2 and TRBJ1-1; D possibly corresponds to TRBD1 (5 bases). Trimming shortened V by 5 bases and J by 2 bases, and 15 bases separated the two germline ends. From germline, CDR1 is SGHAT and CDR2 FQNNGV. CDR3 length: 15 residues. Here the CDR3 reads CASSKIQVLNTEAFF. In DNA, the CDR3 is TGTGCCAGCAGCAAAATACAGGTTCTCAACACTGAAGCTTTCTTT.

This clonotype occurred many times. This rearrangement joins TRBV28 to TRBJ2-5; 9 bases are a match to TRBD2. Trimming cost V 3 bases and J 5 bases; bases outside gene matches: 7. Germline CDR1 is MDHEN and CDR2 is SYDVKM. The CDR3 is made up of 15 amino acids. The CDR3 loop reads CASSFLGTSRETQYF. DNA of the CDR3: TGTGCCAGCAGTTTCCTTGGGACTAGCCGGGAGACCCAGTACTTC.

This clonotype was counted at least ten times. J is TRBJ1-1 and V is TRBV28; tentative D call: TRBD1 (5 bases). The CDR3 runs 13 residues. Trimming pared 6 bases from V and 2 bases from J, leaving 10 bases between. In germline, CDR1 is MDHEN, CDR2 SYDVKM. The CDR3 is CASRWGLNTEAFF. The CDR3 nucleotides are TGTGCCAGCAGATGGGGACTAAACACTGAAGCTTTCTTT.

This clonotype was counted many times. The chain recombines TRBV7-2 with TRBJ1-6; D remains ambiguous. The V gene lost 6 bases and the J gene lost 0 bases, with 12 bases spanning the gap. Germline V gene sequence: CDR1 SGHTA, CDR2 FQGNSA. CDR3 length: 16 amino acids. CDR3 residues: CASSQTGSSYNSPLHF. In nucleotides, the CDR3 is TGTGCCAGCAGTCAGACGGGGAGCTCCTATAATTCACCCCTCCACTTT.

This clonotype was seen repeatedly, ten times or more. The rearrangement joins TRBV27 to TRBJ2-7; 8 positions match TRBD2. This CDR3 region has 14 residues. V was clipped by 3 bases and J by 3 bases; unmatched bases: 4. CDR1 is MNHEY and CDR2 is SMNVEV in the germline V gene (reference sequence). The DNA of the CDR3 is TGTGCCAGCAGTTTCGGGGGGGCTCGCTACGAGCAGTACTTC. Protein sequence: CASSFGGARYEQYF.

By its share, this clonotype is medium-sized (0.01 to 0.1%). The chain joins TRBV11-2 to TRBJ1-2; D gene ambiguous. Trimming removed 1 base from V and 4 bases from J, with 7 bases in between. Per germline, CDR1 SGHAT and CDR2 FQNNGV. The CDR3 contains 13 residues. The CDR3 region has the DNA TGTGCCAGCAGCTTAGGTCACCGCTATGGCTACACCTTC. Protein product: CASSLGHRYGYTF.

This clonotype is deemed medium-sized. The CDR3 sequence: CASSPGTSGQETQYF. CDR3 nucleotides: TGTGCCAGCAGCCCGGGGACTAGCGGACAAGAGACCCAGTACTTC. The chain recombines TRBV7-7 with TRBJ2-5, with 11 bases matching TRBD2. Germline CDR1 and CDR2: SSHAT and FNYEAQ (reference sequence). V lost 5 bases to trimming and J lost 2 bases; unmatched junction nucleotides: 4. The CDR3 spans 15 residues.

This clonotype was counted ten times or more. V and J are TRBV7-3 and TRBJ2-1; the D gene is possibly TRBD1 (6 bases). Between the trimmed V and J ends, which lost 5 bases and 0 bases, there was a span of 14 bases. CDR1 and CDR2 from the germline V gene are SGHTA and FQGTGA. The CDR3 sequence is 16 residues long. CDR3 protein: CASSPGQLSSYNEQFF. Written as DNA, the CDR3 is TGTGCCAGCAGCCCAGGACAGTTGAGCTCCTACAATGAGCAGTTCTTC.

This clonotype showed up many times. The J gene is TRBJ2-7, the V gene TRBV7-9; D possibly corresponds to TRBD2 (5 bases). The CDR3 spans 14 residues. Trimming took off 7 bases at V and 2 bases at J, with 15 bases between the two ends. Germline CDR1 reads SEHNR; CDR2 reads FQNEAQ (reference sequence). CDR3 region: CASTGDYYPYEQYF. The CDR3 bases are TGTGCCAGCACCGGCGACTACTATCCCTACGAGCAGTACTTC.

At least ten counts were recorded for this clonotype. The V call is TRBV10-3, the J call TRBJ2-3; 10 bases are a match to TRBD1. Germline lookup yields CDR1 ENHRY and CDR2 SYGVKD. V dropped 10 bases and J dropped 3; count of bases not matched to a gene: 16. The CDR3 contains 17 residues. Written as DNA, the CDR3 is TGTGCCACCAGAAGGGACAGGGGAGGTTTGAGGACAGATACGCAGTATTTT. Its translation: CATRRDRGGLRTDTQYF.

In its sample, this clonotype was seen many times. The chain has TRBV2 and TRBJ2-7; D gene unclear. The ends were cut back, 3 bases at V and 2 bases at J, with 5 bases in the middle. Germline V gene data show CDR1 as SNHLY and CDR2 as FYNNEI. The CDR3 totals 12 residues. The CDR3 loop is CASSDPAYEQYF. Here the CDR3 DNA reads TGTGCCAGCAGTGACCCAGCCTACGAGCAGTACTTC.

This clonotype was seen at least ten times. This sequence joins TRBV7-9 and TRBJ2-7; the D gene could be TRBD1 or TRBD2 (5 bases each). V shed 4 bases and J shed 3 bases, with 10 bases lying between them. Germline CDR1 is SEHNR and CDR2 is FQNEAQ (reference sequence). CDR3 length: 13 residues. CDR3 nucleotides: TGTGCCAGCAGCTCGGGGCGGGTCTACGAGCAGTACTTC. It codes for CASSSGRVYEQYF.

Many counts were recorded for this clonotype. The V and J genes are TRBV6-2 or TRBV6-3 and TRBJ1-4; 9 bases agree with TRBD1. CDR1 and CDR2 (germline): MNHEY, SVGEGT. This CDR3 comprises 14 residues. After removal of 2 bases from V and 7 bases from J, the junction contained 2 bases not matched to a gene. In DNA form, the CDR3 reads TGTGCCAGCAGTTACGGGACAGGGTTTGAAAAACTGTTTTTT. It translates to CASSYGTGFEKLFF.

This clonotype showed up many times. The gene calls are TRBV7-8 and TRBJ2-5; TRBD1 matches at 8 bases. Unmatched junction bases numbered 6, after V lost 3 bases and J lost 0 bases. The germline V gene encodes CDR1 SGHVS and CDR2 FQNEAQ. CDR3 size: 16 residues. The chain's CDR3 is CASSLQTGEYQETQYF. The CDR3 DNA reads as TGTGCCAGCAGCTTGCAGACAGGGGAATACCAAGAGACCCAGTACTTC. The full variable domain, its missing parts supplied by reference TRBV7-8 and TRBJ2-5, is GAGVSQSPRYKVAKRGQDVALRCDPISGHVSLFWYQQALGQGPEFLTYFQNEAQLDKSGLPSDRFFAERPEGSVSTLKIQRTQQEDSAVYLCASSLQTGEYQETQYFGPGTRLLVL.

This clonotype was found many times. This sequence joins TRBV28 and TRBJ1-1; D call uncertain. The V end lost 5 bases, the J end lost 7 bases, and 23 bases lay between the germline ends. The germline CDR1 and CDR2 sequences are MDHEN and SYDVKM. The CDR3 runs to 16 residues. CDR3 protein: CASSLGLRVLADEAFF. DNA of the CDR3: TGTGCCAGCAGTCTTGGTCTACGTGTGTTGGCTGATGAAGCTTTCTTT.

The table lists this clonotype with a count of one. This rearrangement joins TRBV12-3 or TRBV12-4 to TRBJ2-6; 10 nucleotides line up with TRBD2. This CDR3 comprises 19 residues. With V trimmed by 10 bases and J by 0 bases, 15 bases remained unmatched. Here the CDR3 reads CATCPEEREGSSGANVLTF. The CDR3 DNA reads TGTGCCACCTGCCCTGAAGAGCGGGAGGGTAGCTCTGGGGCCAACGTCCTGACTTTC.

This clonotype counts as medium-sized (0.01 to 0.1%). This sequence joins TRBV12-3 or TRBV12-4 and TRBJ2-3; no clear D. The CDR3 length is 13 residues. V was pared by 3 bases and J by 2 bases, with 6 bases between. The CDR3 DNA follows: TGTGCCAGCAGTTTTGCACCCACAGATACGCAGTATTTT. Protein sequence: CASSFAPTDTQYF.